This TCR beta chain appears in the sequencing data of a study of blood T cell repertoires in COVID-19. As for the study in general: The samples span acute and convalescent COVID-19 from the United States, Italy and Spain. From T cells, B-cell-depleted T cells, or PBMCs came the material, which was cDNA or gDNA.

Under the authors' procedure: Reference gene primer amplification in the assay estimated nucleated cell counts. Repertoires were generated with immunoSEQ multiplex PCR, while TCRdb's copy carries only in-frame clones and drops some. V, J and clone size were drawn from that table, and D and trimming were deduced from the DNA. The table shows about 79,000 clones, with roughly 89% occurring only once. CDR3 size: 13 residues. Trimming removed 6 bases from V and 0 bases from J, with 12 bases in between. Germline V lookup: CDR1 SQVTM, CDR2 ANQGSEA. V and J are TRBV29-1 and TRBJ2-7, with D perhaps matching TRBD2 (5 bases). The TCR comes from a man between 65 and 85 years old with active or convalescent COVID-19. Material for sequencing was peripheral blood. CDR3 sequence: CSVIGRDSYEQYF. CDR3 nucleotides: TGCAGCGTAATAGGACGGGACTCCTACGAGCAGTACTTC.